Listed here are 10 T cell receptor beta chains from one sample, sequenced in a study of shared clonotypes between healthy human individuals. Method: immunoSEQ multiplex PCR; TCRdb's copy keeps in-frame clones and lacks some. The sample has about 1 million clones, about 76% seen once. What was sequenced was memory CD4+ T cells sorted from blood. Subset meaning: CD45RA-negative fraction. All receptors come from a man aged 18 to 30 in good health.

With regard to this clone: The sample contains more than one DNA sequence encoding this CDR3. The chain carries TRBV15 and TRBJ1-3; D uncertain. V was cut by 0 bases and J by 1 base, with 7 bases left in between. The CDR3 sequence is 15 residues long. CDR1 LNHNV and CDR2 YYDKDF come from the germline V gene (reference sequence). CDR3 residues: CATSRDRGSGNTIYF. Written as DNA, the CDR3 is TGTGCCACCAGCAGAGATCGAGGATCTGGAAACACCATATATTTT.

The genes are TRBV5-6 and TRBJ1-2; D uncertain. Trimming stripped 0 bases from V and 6 bases from J, with 6 bases between. The CDR3 totals 12 residues. Germline lookup yields CDR1 SGHDT and CDR2 YYEEEE. The CDR3 sequence is CASSLDSNGYTF. In nucleotides, the CDR3 is TGTGCCAGCAGCTTGGACAGTAATGGCTACACCTTC.

The V gene is TRBV28, the J gene TRBJ1-5; no definite D call. The CDR3 loop spans 15 amino acids. CDR1 is MDHEN and CDR2 is SYDVKM in the germline V gene. Trimming cost V 2 bases and J 2 bases, with 10 bases left between them. In DNA form, the CDR3 reads TGTGCCAGCAGTTTAGGAGGAATACGCAATCAGCCCCAGCATTTT. Its translation: CASSLGGIRNQPQHF.

The chain combines TRBV7-8 with TRBJ2-1; weak D call: TRBD2 (6 bases). CDR1 and CDR2 (germline): SGHVS, FQNEAQ. The CDR3 spans 14 residues. V dropped 1 base and J dropped 8 bases, with 12 bases sitting between them. The CDR3 DNA reads TGTGCCAGCAGCTTAGGGGGGGTCCCCGATGAGCAGTTCTTC. Its translation: CASSLGGVPDEQFF.

The chain couples TRBV28 to TRBJ1-3; no clear D gene. The CDR3 totals 16 residues. CDR1 and CDR2 (germline): MDHEN, SYDVKM. The V end lost 5 bases, the J end lost 2 bases, and 16 bases lay between the germline ends. The CDR3 is CASSPQRKRTGNTIYF. CDR3 in DNA: TGTGCCAGCAGTCCCCAGAGGAAGCGTACTGGAAACACCATATATTTT.

The chain links TRBV6-9 to TRBJ2-3; no definite D call. Trimming shortened V by 3 bases and J by 1 base, and 8 bases separated the two germline ends. Per germline, CDR1 MNHGY and CDR2 SVAAGI. There are 14 residues in the CDR3. CDR3 nucleotides: TGTGCCAGCAGTTACAAGCGCGGCACAGATACGCAGTATTTT. It yields the protein CASSYKRGTDTQYF.

This clone has a handful of counts. This sequence joins TRBV28 and TRBJ1-1, with a possible D match to TRBD1 (5 bases). Trimming left V 6 bases short and J 1 base short, with 9 bases between. Germline V lookup: CDR1 MDHEN, CDR2 SYDVKM. CDR3 length: 13 amino acids. The CDR3 nucleotides are TGTGCCAGCAGGGTTACAGGGAACACTGAAGCTTTCTTT. This translates into CASRVTGNTEAFF.

The V gene is TRBV13, the J gene TRBJ1-5; D gene unclear. The V end lost 2 bases, the J end lost 0 bases, and 11 bases lay between the germline ends. There are 16 residues in the CDR3. Per the germline V gene, CDR1 is PRHDT and CDR2 is FYEKMQ (reference sequence). As DNA, the CDR3 is TGTGCCAGCAGCTTAAACTTGCGGCATAGCAATCAGCCCCAGCATTTT. Translated: CASSLNLRHSNQPQHF.

V usage is TRBV15 and J usage is TRBJ2-7; tentative D call: TRBD2 (7 bases). There are 14 residues in the CDR3. The germline V and J ends were trimmed by 3 bases and 6 bases, with 15 bases remaining between them. In germline, CDR1 is LNHNV, CDR2 YYDKDF (reference sequence). This CDR3 reads CATSSPGAGAEQYF. CDR3 sequence (DNA): TGTGCCACCAGCAGCCCGGGGGCGGGGGCCGAGCAGTACTTC.

The chain has TRBV10-1 and TRBJ2-2; D unresolved. Looked up from germline, CDR1 is WNHNN and CDR2 is SYGVQD (reference sequence). The germline V and J ends were trimmed by 3 bases and 1 base, with 9 bases remaining between them. The CDR3 covers 15 residues. The CDR3 DNA follows: TGCGCCAGCAGTGACTATTCAGGGAACACCGGGGAGCTGTTTTTT. Translation gives CASSDYSGNTGELFF.